The entry below describes one T cell receptor beta chain. The table came from immunoSEQ multiplex PCR; TCRdb's copy has only in-frame clones and leaves some out. This repertoire shows some 70,000 clones, about 91% found once; its top ten account for 0.29%. The data were taken from a study of T cell changes during pregnancy in multiple sclerosis. The V segment lost 5 bases and the J segment 3 bases; nucleotides outside the gene matches: 5. The CDR3 contains 14 residues. The germline V gene has CDR1 SGHNT and CDR2 YENEEA. V and J are TRBV11-3 and TRBJ1-2, with 8 bases matching TRBD1. The starting material was CD4+ T cells from peripheral blood mononuclear cells, obtained in the third trimester of pregnancy. The sequence derives from a female donor in good health, enrolled as a control in a pregnancy study. The CDR3 nucleotides read TGTGCCAGCAGCCAAGGACAGGGTGACTATGGCTACACCTTC. Amino acid sequence: CASSQGQGDYGYTF.